This T cell receptor (beta chain) was sequenced for a study of cytomegalovirus exposure and HLA in healthy donors. Study-level points and caveats: At a 0.05 false discovery rate, a later analysis found 16,951 TCR beta sequences to be associated with HLA alleles. Researchers counted about 150 TCR beta chains as cytomegalovirus-associated.

Germline V gene sequence: CDR1 LNHDA, CDR2 SQIVND (reference sequence). The CDR3 covers 15 residues. The junction had 7 bases not matched to a gene; V was cut back by 7 bases and J by 2 bases. The PCR was carried out with 60 Vbeta primers and 13 Jbeta primers. Profiling relied on immunoSEQ multiplex PCR, and the TCRdb table lists in-frame clones only, not all of them. The sample has 150,000 to 200,000 clones; 12% are singletons. Turning to this clone: Its antigen is unidentified.

The sequenced sample consisted of PBMCs. The sequence derives from a man aged 50 to 60 in good health and CMV-seropositive. J is TRBJ1-5 and V is TRBV19, with TRBD1 matching over 8 bases. CDR3 amino acids: CASTSTGAGNQPQHF. The DNA for the CDR3 is TGTGCCAGTACCTCGACAGGGGCGGGCAATCAGCCCCAGCATTTT.